These 26 T cell receptor beta chains came from one sample sequenced in a study of identical twins. One entry per CDR3 protein, called by TCRdb with MiXCR from the 5' RACE reads. The table records about 530,000 distinct CDR3 sequences, roughly 15% of them present only once. The data were also submitted as part of a second study, on yellow fever vaccine responses in identical twins.

Sequencing used CD4+ T cells sorted from blood. All receptors derive from a woman in her late teens or twenties in good health.

In this sample, this clonotype turned up once. This rearrangement joins TRBV20-1 to TRBJ2-5; 7 bases fit TRBD2. After removal of 6 bases from V and 0 bases from J, the junction contained 22 bases not matched to a gene. CDR1 and CDR2 from the germline V gene are DFQATT and SNEGSKA (reference sequence). CDR3 size: 19 residues. CDR3 DNA sequence: TGCAGTGCGGAGAAAGTCCGGGTTAGCGGGCAAATGTACCAAGAGACCCAGTACTTC. The encoded protein is CSAEKVRVSGQMYQETQYF.

The chain carries TRBV20-1 and TRBJ2-3; the match to TRBD2 covers 7 bases. The CDR3 is made up of 16 amino acids. Germline lookup yields CDR1 DFQATT and CDR2 SNEGSKA (reference sequence). The ends lost 0 bases at V and 5 bases at J; junction bases unmatched: 11. In nucleotides, the CDR3 is TGCAGTGCTAGAGATTTGATCAGGACTAGGAAAGATACGCAGTATTTT. This sequence encodes CSARDLIRTRKDTQYF.

This clonotype was seen many times. CDR3 loop: CASSLISGELFF. In DNA, the CDR3 is TGTGCCAGCAGCTTAATAAGCGGGGAGCTGTTTTTT. The V gene is TRBV7-7, the J gene TRBJ2-2, with unresolved D. Trimming took off 2 bases at V and 7 bases at J, with 5 bases between the two ends. This CDR3 spans 12 amino acids. From germline, CDR1 is SSHAT and CDR2 FNYEAQ (reference sequence).

Many counts were recorded for this clonotype. The chain combines TRBV11-2 with TRBJ2-3; D is undetermined. Trimming stripped 5 bases from V and 2 bases from J, with 14 bases between. This CDR3 comprises 15 residues. CDR1 SGHAT and CDR2 FQNNGV come from the germline V gene. CDR3 in amino acids: CASSILWADTDTQYF. In DNA form, the CDR3 reads TGTGCCAGCAGCATTCTTTGGGCTGACACAGATACGCAGTATTTT.

The chain has TRBV5-1 and TRBJ2-5; TRBD2 aligns across 8 bases. J gave up 2 bases and V 7 bases, and 4 bases lay outside the gene matches. The CDR3 consists of 13 residues. The V gene's germline CDR1 is SGHRS and CDR2 YFSETQ. The CDR3 spells CASSGGRQETQYF. DNA for the CDR3: TGCGCCAGCTCGGGAGGGAGACAAGAGACCCAGTACTTC.

This clonotype was found a few times. The chain links TRBV10-3 to TRBJ2-1, with TRBD2 identical over 12 bases. Germline V gene lookup returns CDR1 ENHRY and CDR2 SYGVKD. The CDR3 extends over 17 amino acids. The trim removed 6 bases at V and 1 base at J, leaving 7 bases unmatched. CDR3 nucleotide sequence: TGTGCCATCAGGCCCGGGACTAGCGGGCCGTCCTACAATGAGCAGTTCTTC. Amino acids: CAIRPGTSGPSYNEQFF.

V usage is TRBV7-2 and J usage is TRBJ2-3; D possibly matches TRBD1 or TRBD2 (5 bases each). Looked up from germline, CDR1 is SGHTA and CDR2 is FQGNSA. CDR3 length equals 14 residues. The V and J ends lost 0 bases and 4 bases respectively, with 8 bases between them. The CDR3 DNA sequence: TGTGCCAGCAGCTTAGCGAGAGGGGCAGATACGCAGTATTTT. Translated, it gives CASSLARGADTQYF.

In DNA form, the CDR3 reads TGTGCCAGCAGCTTAGAGGGCCTTTATAGCAATCAGCCCCAGCATTTT. This translates into CASSLEGLYSNQPQHF. The chain has TRBV7-8 and TRBJ1-5; D not resolved. Germline V gene data show CDR1 as SGHVS and CDR2 as FQNEAQ. CDR3 length equals 16 residues. Trimming took 1 base from V and 0 from J, leaving 10 bases between them.

CDR3 sequence: CASTSDSGSTYNEQFF. CDR3 nucleotides: TGTGCCAGCACCTCAGATAGCGGGAGCACCTACAATGAGCAGTTCTTC. This chain links TRBV7-9 with TRBJ2-1; TRBD2 matches at 9 bases. The junction had 9 bases not matched to a gene; V was cut back by 7 bases and J by 2 bases. The V gene's germline CDR1 is SEHNR and CDR2 FQNEAQ (reference sequence). The CDR3 has 16 residues.

This clonotype was seen more than once but under ten times. V is TRBV11-1 and J is TRBJ2-7; 14 bases are a match to TRBD2. Trimming at V came to 3 bases and at J to 0 bases, leaving 13 bases not matched to a gene. Germline CDR1 and CDR2: SGHAT and FQDESV (reference sequence). The CDR3 is 20 residues long. The CDR3 spells CASSFARGLAGVESSYEQYF. CDR3 DNA sequence: TGTGCCAGCAGCTTCGCGAGGGGACTAGCGGGGGTAGAGAGCTCCTACGAGCAGTACTTC.

This clonotype has ten or more counts. This chain connects TRBV20-1 to TRBJ2-2, with a tentative D call TRBD2 (5 bases). V was cut by 1 base and J by 1 base, with 7 bases left in between. The germline gives CDR1 DFQATT, CDR2 SNEGSKA (reference sequence). The CDR3 loop spans 14 amino acids. The CDR3 nucleotides are TGCAGTGCTAGAGGCCGGGGGAACACCGGGGAGCTGTTTTTT. Translation: CSARGRGNTGELFF.

This clonotype has only a few counts. V usage is TRBV6-5 and J usage is TRBJ2-3; D may correspond to TRBD1 or TRBD2 (7 bases each). Germline loops: CDR1 MNHEY, CDR2 SVGAGI. Trimming took 0 bases from V and 0 from J, leaving 16 bases between them. This CDR3 region has 18 residues. The chain's CDR3 is CASSYSSGGGGSTDTQYF. The CDR3 DNA reads as TGTGCCAGCAGTTACTCGTCAGGGGGGGGTGGGAGCACAGATACGCAGTATTTT.

CDR3 in amino acids: CATSDFAASSVDEQFF. DNA of the CDR3: TGTGCCACCAGTGATTTCGCCGCTAGTTCAGTCGATGAGCAGTTCTTC. This chain uses TRBV24-1 with TRBJ2-1; unclear D gene. The V gene's germline CDR1 is KGHDR and CDR2 SFDVKD. The CDR3 sequence is 16 residues long. Trimming left V 1 base short and J 8 bases short, with 17 bases between.

The chain has TRBV19 and TRBJ1-5; D unclear. The germline V and J ends were trimmed by 10 bases and 1 base, with 17 bases remaining between them. From germline, CDR1 is LNHDA and CDR2 SQIVND (reference sequence). The CDR3 covers 15 residues. Here the CDR3 reads CATHRGSLSNQPQHF. The DNA of the CDR3 is TGTGCCACCCATCGTGGCAGTTTGAGCAATCAGCCCCAGCATTTT.

This clonotype has a handful of counts. The chain is built from TRBV5-1 and TRBJ2-1, with D possibly matching TRBD2 (5 bases). In germline, CDR1 is SGHRS, CDR2 YFSETQ. V was shortened by 5 bases and J by 1 base, with 13 bases between the two germline ends. There are 15 residues in the CDR3. In nucleotides, the CDR3 is TGCGCCAGCAGAGGAGCGGTAGGGTCCTACAATGAGCAGTTCTTC. This codes for CASRGAVGSYNEQFF. Variable domain in full (rest from reference TRBV5-1 and TRBJ2-1): KAGVTQTPRYLIKTRGQQVTLSCSPISGHRSVSWYQQTPGQGLQFLFEYFSETQRNKGNFPGRFSGRQFSNSRSEMNVSTLELGDSALYLCASRGAVGSYNEQFFGPGTRLTVL.

This clonotype was observed at least ten times. This chain joins TRBV3-1 and TRBJ1-1; weak D call: TRBD1 (6 bases). Germline-derived CDR1 and CDR2 are LGHDT and YNNKEL (reference sequence). CDR3 length equals 14 residues. The V end was cut by 5 bases, the J end by 0 bases, with 10 bases between. CDR3 protein: CASSYGQMNTEAFF. As DNA, the CDR3 is TGTGCCAGCAGCTACGGACAGATGAACACTGAAGCTTTCTTT.

This clonotype was detected many times. V gene TRBV5-1 combines with J gene TRBJ2-3, with a tentative D call TRBD2 (5 bases). Germline-derived CDR1 and CDR2 are SGHRS and YFSETQ. The CDR3 totals 15 residues. V was cut by 0 bases and J by 2 bases, with 10 bases left in between. The DNA for the CDR3 is TGCGCCAGCAGCTTGGAAGAGCGGCCCACAGATACGCAGTATTTT. This codes for CASSLEERPTDTQYF.

The rearrangement links TRBV4-2 to TRBJ1-2, with a possible D match to TRBD1 (6 bases). In germline, CDR1 is LGHNA, CDR2 YNFKEQ. The length of the CDR3 is 15 residues. The germline V and J ends were trimmed by 2 bases and 1 base, with 11 bases remaining between them. The CDR3 loop is CASSQFEGDNYGYTF. The CDR3, as DNA: TGTGCCAGCAGCCAATTCGAGGGGGATAACTATGGCTACACCTTC.

This rearrangement joins TRBV30 to TRBJ1-3; TRBD1 might be the D (5 bases). Trimming stripped 1 base from V and 2 bases from J, with 12 bases between. CDR3 length: 15 amino acids. Germline V lookup: CDR1 GTSNPN, CDR2 SVGIG (reference sequence). The CDR3 DNA reads as TGTGCCTGGAGTGATTCGGGGCCCACTGGAAACACCATATATTTT. It yields the protein CAWSDSGPTGNTIYF.

This clonotype was detected a few times. The V gene is TRBV9, the J gene TRBJ2-1, with a weak D call TRBD2 (7 bases). V was clipped by 2 bases and J by 5 bases, with 14 bases between them. Germline CDR1 reads SGDLS; CDR2 reads YYNGEE. The CDR3 spans 15 residues. DNA of the CDR3: TGTGCCAGCAGCGTCTTCACAGGGAGGGACAATGAGCAGTTCTTC. Its protein product is CASSVFTGRDNEQFF.

The chain employs TRBV7-8 and TRBJ1-5, with 7 bases lining up with TRBD1. The CDR3 spans 13 residues. The germline gives CDR1 SGHVS, CDR2 FQNEAQ. The junction had 2 bases not matched to a gene; V was cut back by 7 bases and J by 2 bases. For the CDR3, the DNA is TGTGCCAGCAATACAGGGGGCAATCAGCCCCAGCATTTT. This gives the protein CASNTGGNQPQHF.

This clonotype was recorded only once. The chain couples TRBV27 to TRBJ2-7, with TRBD1 identical over 7 bases. Germline V lookup: CDR1 MNHEY, CDR2 SMNVEV (reference sequence). This CDR3 has 14 residues. Trimming removed 5 bases from V and 4 bases from J; junction bases left unmatched: 8. CDR3 region: CASSNRGRFYEQYF. The CDR3 nucleotides read TGTGCCAGCAGTAACAGGGGCAGGTTTTACGAGCAGTACTTC.

This clonotype was observed many times. The chain joins TRBV4-2 to TRBJ2-1, with TRBD2 identical over 12 bases. The germline V gene encodes CDR1 LGHNA and CDR2 YNFKEQ. The length of the CDR3 is 14 residues. With V trimmed by 3 bases and J by 10 bases, 4 bases remained unmatched. CDR3 sequence: CASSHSGLAGEQFF. The CDR3 nucleotides read TGTGCCAGCAGCCACTCGGGACTAGCGGGCGAGCAGTTCTTC.

This clonotype was detected a few times. The rearrangement joins TRBV20-1 to TRBJ1-2; D remains ambiguous. V dropped 2 bases and J dropped 4 bases, with 14 bases sitting between them. Germline loops: CDR1 DFQATT, CDR2 SNEGSKA (reference sequence). CDR3 size: 14 residues. The CDR3 loop is CSARLLVQRYGYTF. DNA for the CDR3: TGCAGTGCTAGACTTCTAGTGCAACGCTATGGCTACACCTTC.

This clonotype was recorded a few times. This chain links TRBV7-8 with TRBJ1-1, with 9 nucleotides matching TRBD1. The germline V gene encodes CDR1 SGHVS and CDR2 FQNEAQ. V dropped 5 bases and J dropped 3; count of bases not matched to a gene: 1. CDR3 length: 13 amino acids. The CDR3 is CASSGDRDTEAFF. The DNA for the CDR3 is TGTGCCAGCAGCGGGGACAGGGACACTGAAGCTTTCTTT.

This clonotype has a handful of counts. The chain recombines TRBV10-3 with TRBJ1-2, with TRBD1 matching 11 bases. Germline CDR1 reads ENHRY; CDR2 reads SYGVKD. There are 12 residues in the CDR3. Trimming took 9 bases from V and 5 from J; bases not matched to a gene: 2. CDR3 in DNA: TGTGCCATAGGGACAGGGGGTTATGGCTACACCTTC. The encoded protein is CAIGTGGYGYTF.